The 25 T cell receptor beta chains given below trace back to one sample, sequenced in a study of blood T cell repertoires in COVID-19. The method was immunoSEQ multiplex PCR; TCRdb's version includes in-frame clones alone and lacks a portion of them. The table includes 300,000 or so clones, nearly 90% detected once. The sample comprised PBMCs or T cells enriched from blood (not recorded which). All receptors derive from a woman aged 50 to 60 who had been exposed to COVID-19.

The DNA of the CDR3 is TGCGCCAGCAGCCTGGAAAACCAGGGGGTGTCTAATGAAAAACTGTTTTTT. It yields the protein CASSLENQGVSNEKLFF. The chain couples TRBV4-1 to TRBJ1-4; TRBD1 aligns across 7 bases. Germline CDR1 is MGHRA and CDR2 is YSYEKL. The CDR3 has 17 amino acids. With V trimmed by 4 bases and J by 3 bases, 11 bases remained unmatched.

This clone has more than one count but fewer than ten. The rearrangement joins TRBV28 to TRBJ1-2; D unresolved. Trimming pared 8 bases from V and 8 bases from J, leaving 15 bases between. Germline CDR1 reads MDHEN; CDR2 reads SYDVKM. This CDR3 has 12 residues. The CDR3 loop is CASLTSGSGYTF. The CDR3 DNA reads TGTGCCAGCCTTACCTCGGGTAGCGGCTACACCTTC.

As concerns this clone: Other nucleotide sequences in the sample specify the same CDR3. This chain connects TRBV30 to TRBJ2-3; TRBD1 matches at 8 bases. The trim removed 4 bases at V and 1 base at J, leaving 1 base unmatched. The length of the CDR3 is 13 residues. CDR1 GTSNPN and CDR2 SVGIG come from the germline V gene (reference sequence). Here the CDR3 DNA reads TGTGCCTGGAACAGGGGGGGCACAGATACGCAGTATTTT. Protein sequence: CAWNRGGTDTQYF.

The chain combines TRBV19 with TRBJ1-6; possible D gene TRBD1, 6 bases. This CDR3 contains 14 residues. V lost 4 bases to trimming and J lost 6 bases, with 10 bases between them. CDR1 and CDR2 (germline): LNHDA, SQIVND (reference sequence). DNA of the CDR3: TGTGCCAGTAGTACAGGACAGTCTAATTCACCCCTCCACTTT. Its translation: CASSTGQSNSPLHF.

This clone was seen a few times. V usage is TRBV7-2 and J usage is TRBJ1-2; 7 nucleotides align to TRBD1. With V trimmed by 4 bases and J by 4 bases, 3 bases remained unmatched. The CDR3 is 13 residues long. The V gene's germline CDR1 is SGHTA and CDR2 FQGNSA. For the CDR3, the DNA is TGTGCCAGCAGCTCTCCAGGGGGCTATGGCTACACCTTC. Protein sequence: CASSSPGGYGYTF.

The chain uses TRBV28 and TRBJ1-2, with 9 bases matching TRBD1. V shed 4 bases and J 7 bases; nucleotides not matched to a gene: 7. Germline V gene sequence: CDR1 MDHEN, CDR2 SYDVKM. The CDR3 is 14 residues long. The CDR3 nucleotides are TGTGCCAGCAGTTACTCGGGACAGGGCTTTGGCTACACCTTC. It encodes CASSYSGQGFGYTF.

V gene TRBV4-1 combines with J gene TRBJ1-5; 9 positions match TRBD1. CDR3 length: 16 residues. Trimming took 0 bases from V and 6 from J; bases not matched to a gene: 6. From germline, CDR1 is MGHRA and CDR2 YSYEKL. DNA for the CDR3: TGCGCCAGCAGCCAAGAGAGGACAGGGGTTCCTCAGCCCCAGCATTTT. This gives the protein CASSQERTGVPQPQHF.

The rearrangement links TRBV2 to TRBJ2-7; no definite D call. The CDR3 extends over 14 amino acids. Looked up from germline, CDR1 is SNHLY and CDR2 is FYNNEI. V lost 6 bases to trimming and J lost 0 bases, with 12 bases between them. The CDR3 nucleotides read TGTGCCAGCAGCGACACCAACCTCTCCTACGAGCAGTACTTC. It is translated as CASSDTNLSYEQYF.

This rearrangement joins TRBV24-1 to TRBJ1-6; 7 positions agree with TRBD1. V lost 5 bases to trimming and J lost 6 bases; unmatched junction nucleotides: 3. Germline V lookup: CDR1 KGHDR, CDR2 SFDVKD. The CDR3 runs 14 residues. The CDR3 DNA reads TGTGCCACCAGTGTGGGGACAGCTAATTCACCCCTCCACTTT. Amino acid sequence: CATSVGTANSPLHF.

The chain joins TRBV7-8 to TRBJ2-1; D gene unclear. This CDR3 contains 15 residues. The germline V gene has CDR1 SGHVS and CDR2 FQNEAQ. With 5 bases removed from V and 1 base from J, the gap between germline ends came to 12 bases. In DNA, the CDR3 is TGTGCCAGCAGCCCTGTAACTGGTTCCTACAATGAGCAGTTCTTC. This encodes CASSPVTGSYNEQFF. The full variable domain, in which reference TRBV7-8 and TRBJ2-1 provide the parts outside the CDR3, is GAGVSQSPRYKVAKRGQDVALRCDPISGHVSLFWYQQALGQGPEFLTYFQNEAQLDKSGLPSDRFFAERPEGSVSTLKIQRTQQEDSAVYLCASSPVTGSYNEQFFGPGTRLTVL.

This sequence joins TRBV7-2 and TRBJ2-7; 7 nucleotides align to TRBD2. CDR1 SGHTA and CDR2 FQGNSA come from the germline V gene. The CDR3 has 14 residues. With 7 bases clipped from V and 0 bases from J, the junction kept 6 bases outside the gene matches. CDR3 in amino acids: CASISGTNSYEQYF. DNA for the CDR3: TGTGCCAGCATCTCCGGGACTAACTCCTACGAGCAGTACTTC.

The rearrangement uses TRBV7-9 and TRBJ1-6, with D maybe TRBD1 (5 bases). The CDR3 extends over 14 amino acids. V was pared by 1 base and J by 10 bases, with 11 bases between. The germline V gene has CDR1 SEHNR and CDR2 FQNEAQ (reference sequence). CDR3 sequence (DNA): TGTGCCAGCAGCTTAGGGGGCCTGGAGTCACCCCTCCACTTT. This sequence encodes CASSLGGLESPLHF.

This rearrangement joins TRBV19 to TRBJ1-1; D is undetermined. This CDR3 is 13 amino acids long. From germline, CDR1 is LNHDA and CDR2 SQIVND (reference sequence). V gave up 5 bases and J gave up 1 base, with 8 bases separating them. The CDR3 DNA sequence: TGTGCCAGTAGTTATAACAGGAACACTGAAGCTTTCTTT. Protein product: CASSYNRNTEAFF.

The chain has TRBV11-1 and TRBJ2-1; D is possibly TRBD1 (5 bases). The CDR3 loop spans 13 amino acids. Deletions cut 3 bases from V and 14 bases from J, with 17 bases between. Germline V gene data show CDR1 as SGHAT and CDR2 as FQDESV (reference sequence). The CDR3 loop is CASSFTGSQGEFF. DNA for the CDR3: TGTGCCAGCAGCTTTACCGGTAGCCAAGGGGAGTTCTTC.

A few counts support this clone. This sequence joins TRBV2 and TRBJ1-5; perhaps TRBD1 as D (5 bases). Trimming left V 7 bases short and J 4 bases short, with 11 bases between. Germline lookup yields CDR1 SNHLY and CDR2 FYNNEI. The CDR3 runs 13 residues. In DNA, the CDR3 is TGTGCCAGCATTCTGGGGCGTAATCAGCCCCAGCATTTT. Translation: CASILGRNQPQHF.

The chain is built from TRBV2 and TRBJ2-7; D might be TRBD1 (6 bases). The ends were cut back, 7 bases at V and 6 bases at J, with 19 bases in the middle. The CDR3 has 14 residues. Per germline, CDR1 SNHLY and CDR2 FYNNEI. The CDR3 loop is CASTSQQGYREQYF. The CDR3 DNA follows: TGTGCCAGCACCTCACAACAGGGTTACCGCGAGCAGTACTTC.

The chain carries TRBV7-9 and TRBJ1-2; tentatively, D is TRBD1 (6 bases). V was clipped by 3 bases and J by 5 bases, with 10 bases between them. Germline V gene lookup returns CDR1 SEHNR and CDR2 FQNEAQ (reference sequence). The CDR3 is made up of 13 amino acids. CDR3 in amino acids: CASSFPQGYGYTF. CDR3 sequence (DNA): TGTGCCAGCAGCTTTCCACAGGGTTATGGCTACACCTTC.

The chain joins TRBV6-2 or TRBV6-3 to TRBJ2-3; tentatively, D is TRBD2 (6 bases). CDR1 and CDR2 from the germline V gene are MNHEY and SVGEGT. This CDR3 is built from 16 residues. The V end lost 5 bases, the J end lost 3 bases, and 18 bases lay between the germline ends. CDR3 region: CASSLDSGVGTDTQYF. The CDR3 DNA reads as TGTGCCAGCAGTCTAGATTCGGGGGTAGGGACAGATACGCAGTATTTT.

This clone was detected only a few times. V usage is TRBV5-6 and J usage is TRBJ2-1; TRBD2 matches at 7 bases. There are 16 residues in the CDR3. Unmatched junction bases numbered 10, after V lost 6 bases and J lost 1 base. Germline assignment: CDR1 SGHDT and CDR2 YYEEEE. CDR3 DNA: TGTGCCAGCATTCCTGCGGGCGGGGGTTCCTACAATGAGCAGTTCTTC. This translates into CASIPAGGGSYNEQFF.

The chain is built from TRBV11-2 and TRBJ1-3; TRBD1 might be the D (5 bases). V gave up 5 bases and J gave up 0 bases, with 14 bases separating them. There are 16 residues in the CDR3. CDR1 and CDR2 (germline): SGHAT, FQNNGV. The CDR3 nucleotides read TGTGCCAGCAGCCCGATGCGGGGGAGCTCTGGAAACACCATATATTTT. Translation: CASSPMRGSSGNTIYF.

The J gene is TRBJ1-2, the V gene TRBV15; D not resolved. CDR1 is LNHNV, CDR2 YYDKDF, per germline (reference sequence). With 0 bases removed from V and 2 bases from J, the gap between germline ends came to 7 bases. This CDR3 has 14 residues. This CDR3 reads CATSRDSHNYGYTF. CDR3 nucleotide sequence: TGTGCCACCAGCAGAGATAGTCACAACTATGGCTACACCTTC.

The V and J genes are TRBV6-1 and TRBJ2-3, with 8 bases matching TRBD2. Per the germline V gene, CDR1 is MNHNS and CDR2 is SASEGT. V gave up 4 bases and J gave up 2 bases; unmatched junction bases: 14. The CDR3 is made up of 18 amino acids. The CDR3 DNA reads TGTGCCAGCAGTGCCAGGTGGGCTGCGGGGGGCCACACAGATACGCAGTATTTT. It translates to CASSARWAAGGHTDTQYF.

The chain has TRBV2 and TRBJ1-3, with a tentative D call TRBD1 (6 bases). CDR3 length: 14 amino acids. The V end lost 10 bases, the J end lost 8 bases, and 21 bases lay between the germline ends. Germline CDR1 SNHLY, CDR2 FYNNEI. CDR3 sequence: CANRPGHEIDTIYF. Here the CDR3 DNA reads TGTGCCAACCGACCGGGACACGAAATAGACACCATATATTTT.

The J gene is TRBJ1-5, the V gene TRBV30, with D tentatively TRBD1 (5 bases). This CDR3 contains 15 residues. Germline V gene lookup returns CDR1 GTSNPN and CDR2 SVGIG (reference sequence). Trimming took off 2 bases at V and 0 bases at J, with 11 bases between the two ends. The CDR3 DNA reads TGTGCCTGGAGTTTTAGGGGTCTTAGCAATCAGCCCCAGCATTTT. As protein: CAWSFRGLSNQPQHF.

The chain couples TRBV3-1 (or the pseudogene TRBV3-2) to TRBJ2-1, with 10 bases lining up with TRBD2. The germline CDR1 and CDR2 sequences are LGHDT and YNNKEL (reference sequence). The CDR3 is made up of 18 amino acids. V lost 4 bases to trimming and J lost 0 bases; unmatched junction nucleotides: 9. CDR3 sequence (DNA): TGTGCCAGCAGCCGCTACTACTCTAGCGGGGGCTCCTACAATGAGCAGTTCTTC. Translation gives CASSRYYSSGGSYNEQFF.